The 19 T cell receptor beta chains below all came from one sample that was sequenced in a study of shared clonotypes between healthy human individuals. Clones were sequenced by immunoSEQ multiplex PCR, and TCRdb holds only the in-frame ones, with some missing. The data show about 2.2 million clones, approximately 94% seen once. As defined, naive CD8 cells were CD45RO-negative and positively selected for CCR7, with terminally differentiated effector memory CD45RA+ cells excluded. The source material was naive CD8+ T cells from PBMCs. The receptors originated from a young man in good health. Some clones in this sample may be carry-over from other donors' samples.

The chain carries TRBV19 and TRBJ1-1; maybe TRBD1 (5 bases). Looked up from germline, CDR1 is LNHDA and CDR2 is SQIVND (reference sequence). Trimming stripped 10 bases from V and 4 bases from J, with 7 bases between. This CDR3 has 10 amino acids. In DNA, the CDR3 is TGTGCCACCGGGGCCACTGAAGCTTTCTTT. Residues: CATGATEAFF.

J is TRBJ1-5 and V is TRBV2, with no clear D. The germline V gene has CDR1 SNHLY and CDR2 FYNNEI. The CDR3 has 17 amino acids. The germline V and J ends were trimmed by 3 bases and 4 bases, with 19 bases remaining between them. In DNA, the CDR3 is TGTGCCAGCAGTGACGATACCCGGAAGAGTGGGAATCAGCCCCAGCATTTT. Translated: CASSDDTRKSGNQPQHF.

The chain has TRBV5-8 and TRBJ1-1, with 7 bases that match TRBD1. The CDR3 contains 17 residues. V lost 1 base, J lost 3 bases, and 12 bases stayed unmatched. Germline V lookup: CDR1 SGHTS, CDR2 YDEGEE. The CDR3 spells CASSLSKGALFYTEAFF. The DNA for the CDR3 is TGTGCCAGCAGCTTGAGTAAGGGGGCGCTTTTTTACACTGAAGCTTTCTTT. Supplemented by reference TRBV5-8 and TRBJ1-1, the full variable domain reads EAGVTQSPTHLIKTRGQQATLRCSPISGHTSVYWYQQALGLGLQFLLWYDEGEERNRGNFPPRFSGRQFPNYSSELNVNALELEDSALYLCASSLSKGALFYTEAFFGQGTRLTVV.

As DNA, the CDR3 is TGTGCCAGCAGTGAGTGGGACAGCAATGAGCAGTTCTTC. Its translation: CASSEWDSNEQFF. This chain links TRBV2 with TRBJ2-1; 7 nucleotides match TRBD1. This CDR3 contains 13 residues. Germline V gene sequence: CDR1 SNHLY, CDR2 FYNNEI. The junction had 2 bases not matched to a gene; V was cut back by 3 bases and J by 6 bases.

The rearrangement links TRBV29-1 to TRBJ2-3; D assignment may be TRBD1 or TRBD2 (5 bases each). The germline V gene encodes CDR1 SQVTM and CDR2 ANQGSEA. The CDR3 is 14 residues long. V was shortened by 4 bases and J by 6 bases, with 17 bases between the two germline ends. Here the CDR3 reads CSVGRAGSRDTQYF. Written as DNA, the CDR3 is TGCAGCGTTGGTAGGGCAGGGAGTCGGGATACGCAGTATTTT.

To note about this clone: Other DNA sequences in this sample translate to the same CDR3. The CDR3 DNA is TGTGCCAGCAGCCTCGGACAGGGCAGCTATGGCTACACCTTC. The encoded protein is CASSLGQGSYGYTF. J is TRBJ1-2 and V is TRBV5-6; TRBD1 agrees at 8 bases. The V gene's germline CDR1 is SGHDT and CDR2 YYEEEE. Trimming cost V 4 bases and J 4 bases; bases outside gene matches: 6. The CDR3 sequence is 14 residues long.

This clone came up once. This rearrangement joins TRBV7-8 to TRBJ2-1; D unclear. V lost 5 bases to trimming and J lost 5 bases, with 10 bases between them. This CDR3 has 13 residues. Germline CDR1 SGHVS, CDR2 FQNEAQ. CDR3 amino acids: CASSQRRHNEQFF. The CDR3 region has the DNA TGTGCCAGCAGCCAAAGACGCCACAATGAGCAGTTCTTC.

The rearrangement joins TRBV9 to TRBJ2-5; possibly TRBD1 or TRBD2 for D (5 bases each). Looked up from germline, CDR1 is SGDLS and CDR2 is YYNGEE. This CDR3 spans 14 amino acids. Trimming took off 4 bases at V and 7 bases at J, with 17 bases between the two ends. The CDR3 protein is CASSPSSGRPTQYF. CDR3 bases: TGTGCCAGCAGCCCCTCATCGGGACGACCGACCCAGTACTTC.

The rearrangement links TRBV7-8 to TRBJ2-7; D unresolved. Trimming removed 5 bases from V and 0 bases from J, with 5 bases in between. Per the germline V gene, CDR1 is SGHVS and CDR2 is FQNEAQ. The length of the CDR3 is 12 residues. This CDR3 reads CASSASSYEQYF. In DNA, the CDR3 is TGTGCCAGCAGCGCTAGCTCCTACGAGCAGTACTTC.

The chain has TRBV27 and TRBJ2-3; 10 bases match TRBD2. Germline V gene data show CDR1 as MNHEY and CDR2 as SMNVEV (reference sequence). The CDR3 extends over 19 amino acids. Trimming took 3 bases from V and 0 from J; bases not matched to a gene: 12. CDR3 nucleotide sequence: TGTGCCAGCAGTTTGTTCGGGACTAGCGTAAGCACTAGCACAGATACGCAGTATTTT. As protein: CASSLFGTSVSTSTDTQYF.

This sequence joins TRBV5-6 and TRBJ2-7; 7 bases fit TRBD2. V gave up 3 bases and J gave up 2 bases; unmatched junction bases: 5. CDR1 and CDR2 from the germline V gene are SGHDT and YYEEEE. The CDR3 consists of 14 residues. CDR3 nucleotide sequence: TGTGCCAGCAGCTGGGAGGGGAACACCTACGAGCAGTACTTC. Translation: CASSWEGNTYEQYF.

This chain joins TRBV19 and TRBJ2-5; TRBD2 is a possible D gene (7 bases). From germline, CDR1 is LNHDA and CDR2 SQIVND (reference sequence). Deletions cut 5 bases from V and 5 bases from J, with 21 bases between. The CDR3 extends over 16 amino acids. The CDR3 DNA follows: TGTGCCAGTAGTCCAGTTGTGGTCAGGGGAGGGGAGACCCAGTACTTC. It specifies CASSPVVVRGGETQYF.

A note on this clone: Other DNA sequences in this sample translate to the same CDR3. The V and J genes are TRBV29-1 and TRBJ2-7; no clear D. CDR1 SQVTM and CDR2 ANQGSEA come from the germline V gene. The CDR3 totals 13 residues. The V gene lost 1 base and the J gene lost 1 base, with 8 bases spanning the gap. CDR3 sequence: CSVEGGNSYEQYF. The CDR3 DNA reads as TGCAGCGTTGAAGGAGGCAATTCCTACGAGCAGTACTTC.

This clone showed up just a few times. In the same sample, other DNA sequences code for this CDR3. J is TRBJ2-1 and V is TRBV19, with 10 bases identical to TRBD2. Trimming took 0 bases from V and 4 from J; bases not matched to a gene: 3. Germline CDR1 reads LNHDA; CDR2 reads SQIVND (reference sequence). This CDR3 region has 16 residues. The CDR3 loop is CASSIDASGSYNEQFF. The CDR3 nucleotides read TGTGCCAGTAGTATAGACGCTAGCGGGAGTTACAATGAGCAGTTCTTC. The complete variable domain, with remaining parts taken from reference TRBV19 and TRBJ2-1, reads DGGITQSPKYLFRKEGQNVTLSCEQNLNHDAMYWYRQDPGQGLRLIYYSQIVNDFQKGDIAEGYSVSREKKESFPLTVTSAQKNPTAFYLCASSIDASGSYNEQFFGPGTRLTVL.

This clone has just one count. The J gene is TRBJ1-1, the V gene TRBV27; D unclear. CDR3 size: 15 residues. V was clipped by 0 bases and J by 3 bases, with 11 bases between them. Looked up from germline, CDR1 is MNHEY and CDR2 is SMNVEV (reference sequence). The CDR3 is CASSLSPAIDTEAFF. DNA for the CDR3: TGTGCCAGCAGTTTATCCCCCGCGATTGACACTGAAGCTTTCTTT.

The rearrangement joins TRBV18 to TRBJ2-7, with TRBD1 identical over 8 bases. Trimming took 2 bases from V and 3 from J; bases not matched to a gene: 6. Germline CDR1 KGHSH, CDR2 LQKENI. The CDR3 totals 15 residues. Here the CDR3 DNA reads TGTGCCAGCTCACCATGGGACAGGCCAAGCTACGAGCAGTACTTC. Encoded protein: CASSPWDRPSYEQYF.

This chain uses TRBV9 with TRBJ2-7; weak D call: TRBD1 (6 bases). CDR3 length: 14 residues. The V end lost 0 bases, the J end lost 6 bases, and 13 bases lay between the germline ends. Germline V lookup: CDR1 SGDLS, CDR2 YYNGEE. The chain's CDR3 is CASSVGGRGAEQYF. CDR3 coding DNA: TGTGCCAGCAGCGTAGGTGGCAGGGGTGCCGAGCAGTACTTC.

In this sample, this clone turned up once. The genes are TRBV19 and TRBJ1-5; D ambiguous. This CDR3 region has 13 residues. The V end lost 1 base, the J end lost 6 bases, and 7 bases lay between the germline ends. Per germline, CDR1 LNHDA and CDR2 SQIVND (reference sequence). The CDR3 spells CASSIVLGQPQHF. The CDR3 bases are TGTGCCAGTAGTATAGTTCTGGGTCAGCCCCAGCATTTT.

This clone was found once. The rearrangement links TRBV7-9 to TRBJ2-7, with D possibly being TRBD2 (5 bases). Germline CDR1 and CDR2: SEHNR and FQNEAQ (reference sequence). V lost 0 bases and J lost 4, with 10 bases in between. The CDR3 is 14 residues long. In DNA, the CDR3 is TGTGCCAGCAGCTTAGCGACGGGGATATACGAGCAGTACTTC. Protein product: CASSLATGIYEQYF.